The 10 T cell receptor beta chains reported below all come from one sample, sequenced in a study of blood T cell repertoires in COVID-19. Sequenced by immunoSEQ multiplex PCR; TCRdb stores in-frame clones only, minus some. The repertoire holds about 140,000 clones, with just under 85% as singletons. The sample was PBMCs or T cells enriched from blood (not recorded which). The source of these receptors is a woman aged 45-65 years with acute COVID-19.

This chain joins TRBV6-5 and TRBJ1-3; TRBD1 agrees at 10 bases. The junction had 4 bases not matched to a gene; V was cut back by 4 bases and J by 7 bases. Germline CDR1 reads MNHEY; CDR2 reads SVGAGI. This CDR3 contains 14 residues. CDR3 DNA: TGTGCCAGCAGTTCCCAGACAGGGGGCAACACCATATATTTT. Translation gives CASSSQTGGNTIYF.

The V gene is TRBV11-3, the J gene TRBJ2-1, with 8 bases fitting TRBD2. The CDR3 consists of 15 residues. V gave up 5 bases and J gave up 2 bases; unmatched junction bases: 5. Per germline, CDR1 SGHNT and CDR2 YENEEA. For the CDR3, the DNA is TGTGCCAGCAGCCTCGGACTAGCCACCTACAATGAGCAGTTCTTC. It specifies CASSLGLATYNEQFF.

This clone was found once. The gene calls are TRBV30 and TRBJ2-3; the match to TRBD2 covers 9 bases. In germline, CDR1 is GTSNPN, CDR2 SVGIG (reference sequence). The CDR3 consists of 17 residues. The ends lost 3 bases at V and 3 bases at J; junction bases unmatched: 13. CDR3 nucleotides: TGTGCCTGGAGGGACGCCGGTCGCGGGAGGGTGACAGATACGCAGTATTTT. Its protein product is CAWRDAGRGRVTDTQYF. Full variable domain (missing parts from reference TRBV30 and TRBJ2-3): SQTIHQWPATLVQPVGSPLSLECTVEGTSNPNLYWYRQAAGRGLQLLFYSVGIGQISSEVPQNLSASRPQDRQFILSSKKLLLSDSGFYLCAWRDAGRGRVTDTQYFGPGTRLTVL.

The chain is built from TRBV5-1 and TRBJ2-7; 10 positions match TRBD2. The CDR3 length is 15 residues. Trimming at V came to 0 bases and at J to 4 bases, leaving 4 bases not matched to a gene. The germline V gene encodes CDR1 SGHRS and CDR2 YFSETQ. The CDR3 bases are TGCGCCAGCAGCTTGGGGACTAGCGGATATTACGAGCAGTACTTC. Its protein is CASSLGTSGYYEQYF.

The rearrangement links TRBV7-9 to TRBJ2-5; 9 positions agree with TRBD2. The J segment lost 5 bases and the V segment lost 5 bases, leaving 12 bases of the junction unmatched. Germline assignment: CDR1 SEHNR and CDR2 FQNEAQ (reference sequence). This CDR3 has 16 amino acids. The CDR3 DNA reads TGTGCCAGCAGCCCACCGGGCGGGAGGGCCGTCGAGACCCAGTACTTC. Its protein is CASSPPGGRAVETQYF.

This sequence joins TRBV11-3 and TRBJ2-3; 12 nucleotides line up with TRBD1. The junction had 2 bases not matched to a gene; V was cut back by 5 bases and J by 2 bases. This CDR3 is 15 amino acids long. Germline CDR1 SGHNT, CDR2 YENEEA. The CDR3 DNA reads TGTGCCAGCAGCCCGGGACAGGGGGCCACAGATACGCAGTATTTT. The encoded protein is CASSPGQGATDTQYF.

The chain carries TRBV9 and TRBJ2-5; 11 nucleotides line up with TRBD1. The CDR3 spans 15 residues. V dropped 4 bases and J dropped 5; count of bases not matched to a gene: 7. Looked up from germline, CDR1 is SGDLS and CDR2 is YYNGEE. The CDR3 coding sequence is TGTGCCAGCAGCACTTGGACAGGGGGCTTGGAGACCCAGTACTTC. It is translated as CASSTWTGGLETQYF.

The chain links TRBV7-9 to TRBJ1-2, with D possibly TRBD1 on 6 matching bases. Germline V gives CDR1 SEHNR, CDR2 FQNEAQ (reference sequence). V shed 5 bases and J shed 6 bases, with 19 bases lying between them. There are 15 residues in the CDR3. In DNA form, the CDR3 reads TGTGCCAGCAGCGCACGGGGGGGCGCCCTGGATGGCTACACCTTC. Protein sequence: CASSARGGALDGYTF.

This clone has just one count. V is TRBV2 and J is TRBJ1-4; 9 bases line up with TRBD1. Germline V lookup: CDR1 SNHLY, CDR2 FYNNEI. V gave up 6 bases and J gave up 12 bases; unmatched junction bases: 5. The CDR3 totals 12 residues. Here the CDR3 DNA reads TGTGCCAGCAGGACAGGGGGTCGGGAACTGTTTTTT. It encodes CASRTGGRELFF.

The CDR3 DNA sequence: TGTGCCAGCAGACAGGGGGCGAGGTACTATGGCTACACCTTC. Translation: CASRQGARYYGYTF. This sequence joins TRBV28 and TRBJ1-2; 9 positions agree with TRBD1. CDR3 length: 14 residues. Trimming at V came to 6 bases and at J to 3 bases, leaving 5 bases not matched to a gene. CDR1 and CDR2 from the germline V gene are MDHEN and SYDVKM.